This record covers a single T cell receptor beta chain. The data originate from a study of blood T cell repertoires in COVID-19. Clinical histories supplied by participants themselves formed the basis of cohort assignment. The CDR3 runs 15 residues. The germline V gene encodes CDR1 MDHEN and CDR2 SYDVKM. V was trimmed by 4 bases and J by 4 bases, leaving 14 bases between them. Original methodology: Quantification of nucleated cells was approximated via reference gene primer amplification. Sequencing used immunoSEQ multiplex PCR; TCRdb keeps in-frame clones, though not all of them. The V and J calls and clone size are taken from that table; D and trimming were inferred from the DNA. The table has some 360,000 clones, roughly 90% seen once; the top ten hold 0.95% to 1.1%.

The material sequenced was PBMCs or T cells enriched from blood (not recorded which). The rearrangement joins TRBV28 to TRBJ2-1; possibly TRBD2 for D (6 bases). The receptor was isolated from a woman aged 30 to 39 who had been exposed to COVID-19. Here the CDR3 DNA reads TGTGCCAGCAGTTGGGGACTTTCGACGTACAATGAGCAGTTCTTC. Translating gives CASSWGLSTYNEQFF.